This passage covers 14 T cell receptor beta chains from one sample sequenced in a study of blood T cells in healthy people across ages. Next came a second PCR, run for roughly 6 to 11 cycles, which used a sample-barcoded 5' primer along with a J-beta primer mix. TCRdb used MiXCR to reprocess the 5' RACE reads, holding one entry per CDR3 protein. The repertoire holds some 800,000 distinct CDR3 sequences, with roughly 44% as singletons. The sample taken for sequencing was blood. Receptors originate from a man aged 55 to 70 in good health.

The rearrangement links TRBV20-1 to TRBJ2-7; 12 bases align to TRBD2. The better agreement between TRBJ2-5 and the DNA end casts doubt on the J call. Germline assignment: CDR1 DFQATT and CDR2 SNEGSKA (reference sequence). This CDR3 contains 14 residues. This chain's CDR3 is CSARTSGGIKTQYF. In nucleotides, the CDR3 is TGCAGTGCCAGAACTAGCGGGGGGATAAAGACCCAGTACTTC.

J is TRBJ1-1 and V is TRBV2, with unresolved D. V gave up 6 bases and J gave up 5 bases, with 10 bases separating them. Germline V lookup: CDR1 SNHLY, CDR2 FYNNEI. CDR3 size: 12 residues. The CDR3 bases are TGTGCCAGCAGCCTATCGAAGACTGAAGCTTTCTTT. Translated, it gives CASSLSKTEAFF.

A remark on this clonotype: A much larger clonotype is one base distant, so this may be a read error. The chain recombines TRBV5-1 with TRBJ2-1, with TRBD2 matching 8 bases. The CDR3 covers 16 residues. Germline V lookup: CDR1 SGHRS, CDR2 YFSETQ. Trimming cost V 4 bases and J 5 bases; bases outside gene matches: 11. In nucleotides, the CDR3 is TGCGCCAGCAGCCCTCCTATAGCGGGGTGTAACAATGAGCAGTTCTTC. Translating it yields CASSPPIAGCNNEQFF.

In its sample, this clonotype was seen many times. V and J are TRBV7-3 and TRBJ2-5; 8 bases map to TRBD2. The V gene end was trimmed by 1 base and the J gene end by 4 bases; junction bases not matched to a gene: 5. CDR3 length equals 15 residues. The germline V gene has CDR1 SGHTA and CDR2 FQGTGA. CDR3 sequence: CASSLSGGSAETQYF. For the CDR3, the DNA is TGTGCCAGCAGCTTAAGCGGGGGGTCAGCAGAGACCCAGTACTTC. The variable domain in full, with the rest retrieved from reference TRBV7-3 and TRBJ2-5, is GAGVSQTPSNKVTEKGKYVELRCDPISGHTALYWYRQSLGQGPEFLIYFQGTGAADDSGLPNDRFFAVRPEGSVSTLKIQRTERGDSAVYLCASSLSGGSAETQYFGPGTRLLVL.

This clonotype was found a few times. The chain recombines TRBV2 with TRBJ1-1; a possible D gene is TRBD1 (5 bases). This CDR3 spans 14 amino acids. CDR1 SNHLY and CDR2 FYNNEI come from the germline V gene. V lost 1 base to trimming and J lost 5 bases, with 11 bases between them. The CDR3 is CASSEGGVRTEAFF. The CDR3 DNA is TGTGCCAGCAGTGAAGGGGGGGTTCGGACTGAAGCTTTCTTT.

This chain's CDR3 is CASLSPSKVDEQFF. The CDR3 DNA sequence: TGCGCCAGCCTTAGTCCCTCAAAGGTCGATGAGCAGTTCTTC. V is TRBV10-2 and J is TRBJ2-1; no clear D gene. The V gene's germline CDR1 is WSHSY and CDR2 SAAADI. V gave up 8 bases and J gave up 8 bases, with 19 bases separating them. This CDR3 is built from 14 residues.

CDR3 protein: CASSTGQGEYGYTF. The CDR3 DNA sequence: TGTGCCAGCAGCACGGGACAGGGGGAGTATGGCTACACCTTC. The chain recombines TRBV21-1 with TRBJ1-2; the D call of TRBD1 is as the table states it, not checked on the DNA. TRBV21-1 is described as a pseudogene. The CDR3 is 14 amino acids.

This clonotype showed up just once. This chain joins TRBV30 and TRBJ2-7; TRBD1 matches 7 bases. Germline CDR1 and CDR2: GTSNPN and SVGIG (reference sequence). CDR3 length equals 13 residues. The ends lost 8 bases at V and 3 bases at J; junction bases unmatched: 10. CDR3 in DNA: TGTGCCGCCTCTCCGGGACAGATCTACGAGCAGTACTTC. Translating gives CAASPGQIYEQYF.

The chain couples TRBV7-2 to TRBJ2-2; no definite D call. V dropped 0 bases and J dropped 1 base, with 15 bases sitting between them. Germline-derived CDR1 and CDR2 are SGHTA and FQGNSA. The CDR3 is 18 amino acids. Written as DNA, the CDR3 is TGTGCCAGCAGCTTAGCTTTCCCCGGGTTCGGGAACACCGGGGAGCTGTTTTTT. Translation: CASSLAFPGFGNTGELFF.

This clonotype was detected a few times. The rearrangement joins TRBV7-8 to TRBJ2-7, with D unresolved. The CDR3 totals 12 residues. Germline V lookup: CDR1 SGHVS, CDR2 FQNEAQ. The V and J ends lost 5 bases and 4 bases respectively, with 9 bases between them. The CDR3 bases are TGTGCCAGCAGCCTAAACAATTACGAGCAGTACTTC. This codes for CASSLNNYEQYF.

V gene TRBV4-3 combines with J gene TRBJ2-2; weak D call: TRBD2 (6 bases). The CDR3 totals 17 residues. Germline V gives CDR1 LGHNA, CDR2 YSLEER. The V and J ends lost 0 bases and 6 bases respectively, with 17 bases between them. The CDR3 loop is CASSQDEERREAGELFF. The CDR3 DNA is TGCGCCAGCAGCCAAGATGAGGAAAGGAGGGAGGCCGGGGAGCTGTTTTTT.

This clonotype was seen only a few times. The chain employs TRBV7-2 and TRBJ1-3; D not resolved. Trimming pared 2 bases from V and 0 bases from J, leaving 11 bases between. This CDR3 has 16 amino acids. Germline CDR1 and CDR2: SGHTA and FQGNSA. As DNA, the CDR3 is TGTGCCAGCAGCTTATCCGCGGCGGTCTCTGGAAACACCATATATTTT. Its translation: CASSLSAAVSGNTIYF.

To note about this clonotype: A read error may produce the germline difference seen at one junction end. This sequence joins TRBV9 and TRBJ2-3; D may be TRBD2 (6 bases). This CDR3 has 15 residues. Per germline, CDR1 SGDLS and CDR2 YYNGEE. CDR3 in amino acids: CASSVGGRNTGTQYF. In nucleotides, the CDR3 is TGTGCCAGCAGCGTAGGAGGGAGGAACACAGGTACGCAGTATTTT.

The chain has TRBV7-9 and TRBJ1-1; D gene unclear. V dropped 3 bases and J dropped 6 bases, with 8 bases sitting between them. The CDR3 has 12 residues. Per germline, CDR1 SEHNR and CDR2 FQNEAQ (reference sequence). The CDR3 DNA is TGTGCCAGCAGCTTCGAAGCTTCTGAAGCTTTCTTT. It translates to CASSFEASEAFF.